This record covers a single TCR beta chain. Method: immunoSEQ multiplex PCR; TCRdb's copy keeps in-frame clones and lacks some. Of around 45,000 clones in the sample, around 83% were seen once. This sample is drawn from a study of PD-L1 blockade in urothelial cancer. Time point given: pretreatment peripheral blood. The clonotype originates from a man aged 50-59 years with urothelial cancer. The sample consisted of PBMCs, taken around atezolizumab (anti-PD-L1) treatment.

CDR3 protein: CASTLRARGIREQFF. In nucleotides, the CDR3 is TGCGCCAGCACCTTACGGGCTCGGGGGATTAGGGAGCAGTTCTTC. V gene TRBV5-1 combines with J gene TRBJ2-1; TRBD2 is a possible D gene (6 bases). The CDR3 consists of 15 residues. Germline V lookup: CDR1 SGHRS, CDR2 YFSETQ. With 6 bases removed from V and 10 bases from J, the gap between germline ends came to 23 bases.